The rows below give T cell receptor beta chains drawn from one sample of a study of cytomegalovirus exposure and HLA in healthy donors. Here immunoSEQ multiplex PCR was the method, and the copy in TCRdb shows in-frame clones only, minus some. The sample shows under 200,000 clones, about 80% of them seen only once. The sample comprised PBMCs. The source is a woman in her twenties or thirties in good health and CMV-seropositive. CDR3s include the opening cysteine and the closing phenylalanine or tryptophan. Fields, in order: CDR3 DNA, CDR3 protein, J gene, V gene, clone size, D gene. A D gene is named only where the DNA matches it firmly. The listing skips clone size in some rows; elsewhere it reads once, few, many or a size class.

TGTGCCAGCAGCCTACCGGGCCCGGGAAAGGGCTACACCTTC CASSLPGPGKGYTF TRBJ1-2 TRBV6-5 NA NA
TGCAGCGTTGAAACAGGGACGGATGGCTACACCTTC CSVETGTDGYTF TRBJ1-2 TRBV29-1 once NA
TGTGCCAGCAGCTCCCTTTCCGGGACTAGCGGGGGAAAGCAGTACTTC CASSSLSGTSGGKQYF TRBJ2-7 TRBV5-4 NA TRBD2
TGCGCCAGCAGCCTCCAAGGGAGTGAAGCTTTCTTT CASSLQGSEAFF TRBJ1-1 TRBV4-3 NA NA
TGTGCCAGCAGCCCAGTTGGGCCAGATACGCAGTATTTT CASSPVGPDTQYF TRBJ2-3 TRBV9 NA NA
TGTGCCAGCAGCCTAGCGGGAGGGCCATGGGATACGCAGTATTTT CASSLAGGPWDTQYF TRBJ2-3 TRBV7-2 NA TRBD2
TGCGCCAGCAGCTTGCAGGGGCAGCTAAATGGCTACACCTTC CASSLQGQLNGYTF TRBJ1-2 TRBV5-1 NA NA
TGCAGCGTTGAAGAACAGGGAGAGACCCAGTACTTC CSVEEQGETQYF TRBJ2-5 TRBV29-1 NA NA
TGTGCCAGCAGCTCAAGCCCGGACAGACGGAACACCGGGGAGCTGTTTTTT CASSSSPDRRNTGELFF TRBJ2-2 TRBV7-9 few NA
TGTGCCAGCAAGGCAGGGGTTTTGGAGACCCAGTACTTC CASKAGVLETQYF TRBJ2-5 TRBV2 NA NA
TGTGCCAGCAGCGTGGTTAGCGGCGACGAGCAGTACTTC CASSVVSGDEQYF TRBJ2-7 TRBV5-6 few NA
TGTGCCAGCAGTTATCTGGAGGGGTTAACACCTTATGGCTACACCTTC CASSYLEGLTPYGYTF TRBJ1-2 TRBV6-5 NA NA
TGTGCCAGCAGTTTTAGTGCCCGCTATGGCTACACCTTC CASSFSARYGYTF TRBJ1-2 TRBV28 NA NA
TGCAGCGCCCGGGGGGGGAGCTCCTACAATGAGCAGTTCTTC CSARGGSSYNEQFF TRBJ2-1 TRBV29-1 NA TRBD2
TGTGCCAGCAGTTCTCCGGGGACCGGGGAGCTGTTTTTT CASSSPGTGELFF TRBJ2-2 TRBV28 NA NA
TGTGCCAGCAGCCTACGGGAGGTCAGGGATGAGCAGTTCTTC CASSLREVRDEQFF TRBJ2-1 TRBV27 once TRBD2
TGTGCCTGGAGTGTATATCAGGAACTGTTTTTT CAWSVYQELFF TRBJ1-4 TRBV30 NA NA
TGTGCCTGGGGGTGGGAGGGTAAAGATGGCTACACCTTC CAWGWEGKDGYTF TRBJ1-2 TRBV30 many NA
TGTGCCAGCAGCTCCCAGCGGGGGGCCCACCGGGAGCAGTACTTC CASSSQRGAHREQYF TRBJ2-7 TRBV7-2 NA TRBD2
TGTGCCAGCAGTGAATATGCGGAGGCCTCTGGAAACACCATATATTTT CASSEYAEASGNTIYF TRBJ1-3 TRBV25-1 NA NA
TGTGCCAGCAGCTTAGACAGCCATAATGAAAAACTGTTTTTT CASSLDSHNEKLFF TRBJ1-4 TRBV6-6 few NA
TGCGCCAGCAGCTTGGAGTCTAGGCAGTTCTTC CASSLESRQFF TRBJ2-1 TRBV5-1 few NA
TGTGCCAGCAGTGAATCAGGAGGGATTGAAGCTTTCTTT CASSESGGIEAFF TRBJ1-1 TRBV25-1 NA NA
TGTGCCTGGAGTGTCAGCGGGGTGGTGGATAATTCACCCCTCCACTTT CAWSVSGVVDNSPLHF TRBJ1-6 TRBV30 NA NA
TGTGCCAGTAGTGCCTCCGGGAGGGAGACCCAGTACTTC CASSASGRETQYF TRBJ2-5 TRBV19 NA TRBD2
TGTGCCAGCAGCTCGGTAACGGACAATGAGCAGTTCTTC CASSSVTDNEQFF TRBJ2-1 TRBV5-4 NA NA
TGCGCCAGCAGCTCCGTCGGACAGGCCCCAGCTAACTATGGCTACACCTTC CASSSVGQAPANYGYTF TRBJ1-2 TRBV5-1 NA TRBD1
TGTGCCAGCAGTGCCCTGGGTCAGGATGGCTACACCTTC CASSALGQDGYTF TRBJ1-2 TRBV6-6 few NA
TGTGCCTGGAGTGTAGGGGGCCCCTTATCCTACAATGAGCAGTTCTTC CAWSVGGPLSYNEQFF TRBJ2-1 TRBV30 NA TRBD1
TGTGCCAGCAGCCGGACTAGCGGGGGGATCTACGAGCAGTACTTC CASSRTSGGIYEQYF TRBJ2-7 TRBV7-2 NA TRBD2
TGTGCCAGCAGCTTCACAGGGGACAACTCCTACGAGCAGTACTTC CASSFTGDNSYEQYF TRBJ2-7 TRBV7-9 once TRBD1
TGCGCCAGCAGCATCGGGACACCCCTAAACTATGGCTACACCTTC CASSIGTPLNYGYTF TRBJ1-2 TRBV5-1 NA NA
TGTGCCAGCAGCTTAGGAGCCGGTTCCTACGAGCAGTACTTC CASSLGAGSYEQYF TRBJ2-7 TRBV7-9 once NA
TGCGCCAGCAGCTTTTCTTACCAAGAGACCCAGTACTTC CASSFSYQETQYF TRBJ2-5 TRBV5-1 NA NA
TGTGCCAGCAAAGGGGAGGCTAACTATGGCTACACCTTC CASKGEANYGYTF TRBJ1-2 TRBV6-1 NA NA
TGTGCCAGCAGCTTACCGAGACAGGGGGCGGGAGAGACCCAGTACTTC CASSLPRQGAGETQYF TRBJ2-5 TRBV7-8 once TRBD1
TGTGCCAGCAGTTTCCCAACCTACGAGCAGTACTTC CASSFPTYEQYF TRBJ2-7 TRBV6-6 few NA
TGTGCCAGCAGCACTAGCGTCAGTGGGGCGCGATACAATGAGCAGTTCTTC CASSTSVSGARYNEQFF TRBJ2-1 TRBV13 once TRBD2
TGTGCCAGCAGCTCCTCATGGGGGACAGGGGCAAGAGACGAGCAGTACTTC CASSSSWGTGARDEQYF TRBJ2-7 TRBV7-6 NA TRBD1
TGTGCCAGCCTTATCTCTGGGGCCAACGTCCTGACTTTC CASLISGANVLTF TRBJ2-6 TRBV28 few NA